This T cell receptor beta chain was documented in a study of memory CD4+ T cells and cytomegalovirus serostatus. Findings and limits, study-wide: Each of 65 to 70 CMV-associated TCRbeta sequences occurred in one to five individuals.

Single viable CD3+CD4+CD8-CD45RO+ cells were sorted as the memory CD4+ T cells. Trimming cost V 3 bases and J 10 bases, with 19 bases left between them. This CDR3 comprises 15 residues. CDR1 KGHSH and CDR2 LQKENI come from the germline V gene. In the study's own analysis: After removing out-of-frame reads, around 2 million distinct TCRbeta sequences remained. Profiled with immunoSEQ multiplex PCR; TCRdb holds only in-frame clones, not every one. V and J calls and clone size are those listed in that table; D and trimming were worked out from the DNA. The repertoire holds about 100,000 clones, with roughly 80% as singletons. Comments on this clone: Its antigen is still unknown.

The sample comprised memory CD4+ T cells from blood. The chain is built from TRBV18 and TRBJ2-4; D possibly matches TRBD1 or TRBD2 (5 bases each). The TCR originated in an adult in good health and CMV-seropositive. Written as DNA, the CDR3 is TGTGCCAGCTCACCCGGGGACGCCGGGGCCTTTATTCAGTACTTC. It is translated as CASSPGDAGAFIQYF.